This is a list of T cell receptor beta chains from one sample in a study of OX40 agonist ivuxolimab in advanced cancers. Some clones are missing from TCRdb's copy, which holds only in-frame ones; the method was immunoSEQ multiplex PCR. The sample contains 70,000 to 95,000 clones, roughly 86% of which appear only once. Source: CD4+ or CD8+ T cells sorted from blood, taken in a trial of the OX40 agonist ivuxolimab. The receptors were gathered from an adult with an advanced solid tumor such as melanoma, head and neck, liver or kidney cancer. The CDR3 runs from the conserved cysteine through the conserved F or W. The D gene is left open where the match is weak. A clone size is listed for some rows: how often the clone was seen (once, few, many), or a class if it is expanded.

>.|TRBD1|TRBV6-1|TRBJ1-3
CASRGDRALGNTIYF
TGTGCCAGCAGGGGGGACAGGGCCCTTGGAAACACCATATATTTT
>.|.|TRBV5-6|TRBJ1-1
CASSLVRQLNTEAFF
TGTGCCAGCAGCTTGGTCCGACAGCTGAACACTGAAGCTTTCTTT
>.|.|TRBV6-6|TRBJ2-5
CASSRVGGTQYF
TGTGCCAGCAGTCGCGTTGGAGGGACCCAGTACTTC
>.|.|TRBV4-3|TRBJ2-7
CASSQELRNEQYF
TGCGCCAGCAGCCAAGAGTTGAGAAACGAGCAGTACTTC
>.|.|TRBV14|TRBJ2-2
CASTSKTRDVELFF
TGTGCCAGCACCTCCAAGACCCGCGATGTGGAGCTGTTTTTT
>.|TRBD2|TRBV7-2|TRBJ2-2
CASSAPGLAGGRGGELFF
TGTGCCAGCAGCGCCCCGGGACTAGCGGGAGGGCGAGGCGGGGAGCTGTTTTTT
>.|.|TRBV6-5|TRBJ1-3
CASSYSHSGNTIYF
TGTGCCAGCAGTTACAGTCACTCTGGAAACACCATATATTTT
>once|TRBD1|TRBV5-6|TRBJ2-7
CASGDTGGSYEQYF
TGTGCCAGCGGGGACACAGGGGGCTCCTACGAGCAGTACTTC
>few|TRBD1|TRBV30|TRBJ1-5
CAWNRGDNQPQHF
TGTGCCTGGAACAGGGGCGATAATCAGCCCCAGCATTTT
>.|TRBD2|TRBV5-6|TRBJ2-1
CASSRGLAGSSSYNEQFF
TGTGCCAGCAGCCGGGGACTAGCGGGATCCAGCTCCTACAATGAGCAGTTCTTC
>.|.|TRBV19|TRBJ2-1
CASSIQGRGNNEQFF
TGTGCCAGTAGTATCCAAGGGCGTGGAAACAATGAGCAGTTCTTC
>.|.|TRBV18|TRBJ1-4
CASSLASGEKLFF
TGTGCCAGCTCCCTCGCCTCAGGTGAAAAACTGTTTTTT
>.|.|TRBV6-5|TRBJ1-1
CASSYRTRLTAEAFF
TGTGCCAGCAGTTACAGAACCAGATTGACTGCGGAAGCTTTCTTT
>.|.|TRBV19|TRBJ1-2
CASSPTGTFYGYTF
TGTGCCAGTAGTCCAACGGGGACTTTTTATGGCTACACCTTC
>.|TRBD2|TRBV5-1|TRBJ2-3
CASSWGLAGGPDTQYF
TGCGCCAGCAGCTGGGGACTAGCGGGGGGGCCAGATACGCAGTATTTT
>.|.|TRBV27|TRBJ1-1
CASSLRQTNTEAFF
TGTGCCAGCAGTTTAAGACAGACGAACACTGAAGCTTTCTTT
>few|.|TRBV6-1|TRBJ2-4
CASNLGKNIQYF
TGTGCCAGCAACCTCGGCAAAAACATTCAGTACTTC
>.|.|TRBV6-5|TRBJ2-2
CASSYHGELFF
TGTGCCAGCAGTTACCACGGGGAGCTGTTTTTT
>.|TRBD2|TRBV19|TRBJ2-4
CASSASGKNIQYF
TGTGCCAGTAGCGCTAGCGGAAAAAACATTCAGTACTTC
>.|.|TRBV10-3|TRBJ2-2
CAISRDGGMSTGELFF
TGTGCCATCAGTCGAGACGGCGGGATGAGCACCGGGGAGCTGTTTTTT
>.|.|TRBV5-4|TRBJ1-1
CASSLTRAHEAFF
TGTGCCAGCAGCTTGACCAGGGCCCATGAAGCTTTCTTT
>.|.|TRBV5-1|TRBJ2-2
CASSSAGTGELFF
TGCGCCAGCAGCTCCGCTGGGACCGGGGAGCTGTTTTTT
>.|TRBD1|TRBV11-3|TRBJ1-2
CASGDSLYGYTF
TGTGCCAGCGGGGACAGCCTCTATGGCTACACCTTC
>.|.|TRBV5-1|TRBJ2-6
CASSLGQAFSGANVLTF
TGCGCCAGCAGCTTGGGACAGGCCTTCTCTGGGGCCAACGTCCTGACTTTC
>.|.|TRBV6-5|TRBJ1-2
CASRLDHRANYGYTF
TGTGCCAGCAGACTAGACCACAGGGCTAACTATGGCTACACCTTC
>.|.|TRBV5-1|TRBJ2-3
CASSGDWGGTGTQYF
TGCGCCAGCAGCGGGGACTGGGGAGGAACAGGTACGCAGTATTTT
>.|TRBD2|TRBV7-2|TRBJ2-1
CASSLLAGSYNEQFF
TGTGCCAGCAGCTTACTAGCGGGTTCCTACAATGAGCAGTTCTTC
>.|.|TRBV2|TRBJ1-5
CASGGAHSNQPQHF
TGTGCCAGCGGGGGGGCACATAGCAATCAGCCCCAGCATTTT
>.|.|TRBV11-2|TRBJ1-2
CASSLVGQRVRGYTF
TGTGCCAGCAGCTTAGTTGGACAGAGAGTTCGGGGCTACACCTTC
>.|.|TRBV5-1|TRBJ1-3
CASQSGATGNTIYF
TGCGCCAGCCAGAGCGGGGCGACTGGAAACACCATATATTTT
>.|TRBD1|TRBV27|TRBJ1-2
CASWTGGYGYTF
TGTGCCAGCTGGACAGGGGGCTATGGCTACACCTTC
>few|TRBD1|TRBV29-1|TRBJ1-1
CSVRGQGNTEAFF
TGCAGCGTGCGAGGACAGGGGAACACTGAAGCTTTCTTT
>.|.|TRBV19|TRBJ1-1
CASSIGGEAFF
TGTGCCAGTAGTATAGGTGGGGAAGCTTTCTTT
>.|TRBD1|TRBV15|TRBJ1-2
CATSLGQGVSYGYTF
TGTGCCACCAGCCTTGGACAGGGCGTCTCCTATGGCTACACCTTC
>once|.|TRBV19|TRBJ1-5
CASSSSGSSNQPQHF
TGTGCCAGTTCCTCTAGCGGCAGCAGCAATCAGCCCCAGCATTTT
>.|.|TRBV6-5|TRBJ1-1
CASMRNTEAFF
TGTGCCAGCATGAGGAACACTGAAGCTTTCTTT